The TCR beta chain described here comes from a study of T cell responses to AZD1222 COVID-19 vaccine (TCRdb year 2021). About the investigation overall: A total of 233 trial participants underwent TCR sequencing, of whom roughly 210 received two doses of AZD1222 and around 26 received two doses of the MenACWY control vaccine. Trial participants were enrolled by age into subgroups of 18-55, 56-69 and 70-plus years, and about 150, 27 and 61 TCR-sequenced participants, respectively, were included in these subgroups. Beyond this particular receptor, the publication reports: Participants were mostly white British, with more females than males. The authors suggested clonal diversity may have been underestimated. Reportedly, almost half of the unique spike-specific TCRs recognized epitopes lying outside the regions that are mutated in the B.1.351 and B.1.1.7 variants. Spike-specific TCR breadth and depth rose significantly after two AZD1222 doses compared with day 0 and with MenACWY recipients. Conclusions about previously exposed vaccinees were limited because only a handful of AZD1222 recipients were SARS-CoV-2 seropositive at baseline. In the small 56-69-year group, the increase in depth fell short of significance, most likely because of low power. The whole spike protein was spanned by vaccine-associated CD4 TCRs, and dominant responses were seen in regions 160-218 and 743-854. No day 14 peak-response samples were available, so repertoires were characterized only after the peak T cell response.

The intended sense of this specimen's time point label: about 28 days (+/-7) after the second vaccine dose. AZD1222 recipients whose second dose came at about 4 weeks and those whose second dose came at about 12 weeks were combined into one group, since spike-specific TCR depth and breadth did not differ between the two schedules. The vaccinee samples were drawn from two UK trials, COV001 and COV002, one of which was a single-blind randomized controlled phase 2/3 trial testing AZD1222 (ChAdOx1 nCoV-19) in healthy adults. For TCRbeta chain sequencing, PBMC samples were collected from trial participants at day 0 and at day 28 after the second dose. The CDR3 regions of human TCRbeta chains were subjected to immunosequencing. The authors' pipeline ran thus. TCRs in the repertoires were matched against a reference library of SARS-CoV-2-specific TCRs that had been generated with the MIRA antigen-specificity platform. Breadth was defined as the fraction of unique TCRs that were SARS-CoV-2-associated, and depth was defined as the fraction of total T cells that were SARS-CoV-2-associated. Using the MIRA data, each spike-specific TCR was mapped to the spike region that the TCR reacts to and placed in a CD4 or CD8 class. Log10-transformed breadth and depth values were compared by one-way ANOVA with Sidak's multiple comparisons tests. This immuneACCESS table, as held by TCRdb, lists in-frame sequences with V and J called but not all clones. Of the missing ones, under half trace to an unresolved V gene in checked studies; the others have no known cause. The V and J calls and clone size were taken over from that table, and D and trimming were inferred from the DNA. The sample records 90,000 to 150,000 clones, 75% to 90% of which are singletons. The top ten clonotypes cover under 3% of the sample.

The germline V gene encodes CDR1 LNHDA and CDR2 SQIVND (reference sequence). From cysteine to phenylalanine, the CDR3 is 15 amino acids long. Of all the DNA, just the CDR3 is kept, 45 bases in frame from base 1. Cut back by 5 bases and 3 bases, the V and J ends lie 11 bases apart. Concerning this clone: This clone's antigen is unknown. No base quality values were provided; no much bigger clone lies one nucleotide off.

The chain was built from TRBV19 and TRBJ1-6, with the D gene not clear enough to name. Source: peripheral blood, taken 28 days after the second AZD1222 dose. The source is an adult who received the AZD1222 COVID-19 vaccine. The CDR3 amino acid sequence is: CASSPLGFYNSPLHF. In nucleotide form, the sequence is TGTGCCAGTAGTCCCCTGGGCTTCTATAATTCACCCCTCCACTTT.